Included here is one TCR beta chain sequence, with context. Its specificity is unknown. Sequenced by immunoSEQ multiplex PCR; TCRdb stores in-frame clones only, minus some. The sample records approximately 74,000 clones, roughly four fifths being singletons. This entry belongs to a study of vaccination effects on CD4 cells after COVID-19. Researchers isolated CD4+ T cells once approximately eleven days of culture had elapsed. Participants received two doses of either the BNT162b2 or mRNA-1273 vaccine. Testing of the vaccine recipients showed negative nucleocapsid antibodies and no prior SARS-CoV-2 infection. Points from the study as a whole: Late after vaccination, infection- and vaccine-induced clones showed marked clonal contraction.

The source is a human donor who received a COVID-19 vaccine. The starting material was CD4+ T cells from PBMCs cultured without peptide, obtained after COVID-19 vaccination.

The CDR3 reads CASSVAPGTSGGAEQFF. CDR3 DNA sequence: TGTGCCAGCAGCGTCGCTCCCGGGACTAGCGGGGGTGCGGAGCAGTTCTTC. The chain employs TRBV9 and TRBJ2-1; TRBD2 agrees at 14 bases. The V gene end was trimmed by 2 bases and the J gene end by 10 bases; junction bases not matched to a gene: 11. Germline-derived CDR1 and CDR2 are SGDLS and YYNGEE. This CDR3 region has 17 residues.